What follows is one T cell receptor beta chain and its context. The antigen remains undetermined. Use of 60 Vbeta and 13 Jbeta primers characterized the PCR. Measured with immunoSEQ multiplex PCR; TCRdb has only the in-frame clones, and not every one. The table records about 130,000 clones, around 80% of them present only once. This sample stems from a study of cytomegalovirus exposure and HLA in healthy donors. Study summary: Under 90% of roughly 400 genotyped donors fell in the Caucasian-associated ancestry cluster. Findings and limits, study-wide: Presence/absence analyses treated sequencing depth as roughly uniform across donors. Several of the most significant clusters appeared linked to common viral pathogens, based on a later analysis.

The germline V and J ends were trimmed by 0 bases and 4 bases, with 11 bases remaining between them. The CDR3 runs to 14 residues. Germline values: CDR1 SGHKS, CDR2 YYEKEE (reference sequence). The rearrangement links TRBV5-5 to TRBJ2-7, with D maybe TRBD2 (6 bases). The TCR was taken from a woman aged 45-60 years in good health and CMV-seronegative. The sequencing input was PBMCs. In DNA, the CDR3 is TGTGCCAGCAGCTTGGTAGCCGGGGGTTACGAGCAGTACGTC. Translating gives CASSLVAGGYEQYV.